These 19 T cell receptor beta chains originate from one sample sequenced in a study of T cell responses to AZD1222 COVID-19 vaccine. Profiling relied on immunoSEQ multiplex PCR, and the TCRdb table lists in-frame clones only, not all of them. Here the sample spans tens of thousands of clones, about nine tenths being singletons. Sequenced here: peripheral blood, sampled 28 days after the second AZD1222 dose. These receptors came from an adult who received the AZD1222 COVID-19 vaccine.

This sequence joins TRBV7-9 and TRBJ1-3, with D unclear. In germline, CDR1 is SEHNR, CDR2 FQNEAQ (reference sequence). Trimming took off 0 bases at V and 0 bases at J, with 9 bases between the two ends. The CDR3 runs to 16 residues. This CDR3 reads CASSLAIQSSGNTIYF. The DNA of the CDR3 is TGTGCCAGCAGCTTAGCGATACAGAGCTCTGGAAACACCATATATTTT.

This clone showed up just once. The rearrangement uses TRBV7-3 and TRBJ2-3; a possible D gene is TRBD2 (5 bases). The germline CDR1 and CDR2 sequences are SGHTA and FQGTGA. V was cut by 5 bases and J by 1 base, with 13 bases left in between. The CDR3 runs 15 residues. The CDR3 DNA is TGTGCCAGCAGCCGAGTGCCACTAGGCACAGATACGCAGTATTTT. Amino acid sequence: CASSRVPLGTDTQYF.

The genes are TRBV6-5 and TRBJ2-1; tentative D call: TRBD2 (5 bases). The germline V and J ends were trimmed by 10 bases and 0 bases, with 13 bases remaining between them. Germline CDR1 MNHEY, CDR2 SVGAGI. The CDR3 is made up of 14 amino acids. CDR3: CATEAVPSYNEQFF. The CDR3 DNA reads as TGTGCCACCGAAGCGGTTCCCTCCTACAATGAGCAGTTCTTC.

This chain connects TRBV7-9 to TRBJ1-1; D is possibly TRBD1 (6 bases). CDR3 size: 17 residues. Germline assignment: CDR1 SEHNR and CDR2 FQNEAQ (reference sequence). Trimming removed 4 bases at V and 4 bases at J, with 22 bases between. The CDR3 DNA sequence: TGTGCCAGCAGCTCCAGAGGACTGGGGGCGGTTTTCACTGAAGCTTTCTTT. The encoded protein is CASSSRGLGAVFTEAFF.

This chain links TRBV4-1 with TRBJ1-2, with TRBD1 matching over 7 bases. In germline, CDR1 is MGHRA, CDR2 YSYEKL. The CDR3 is made up of 17 amino acids. V trimming: 1 base; J trimming: 7 bases; junction bases outside the gene matches: 15. Here the CDR3 reads CASSQVVTGKKVFGYTF. CDR3 DNA sequence: TGCGCCAGCAGCCAAGTGGTGACAGGGAAGAAGGTTTTTGGCTACACCTTC.

This chain uses TRBV2 with TRBJ2-2; maybe TRBD2 (6 bases). The CDR3 is made up of 15 amino acids. CDR1 and CDR2 (germline): SNHLY, FYNNEI. Trimming shortened V by 4 bases and J by 5 bases, and 14 bases separated the two germline ends. The CDR3 loop reads CASSVSRAGTGELFF. In DNA form, the CDR3 reads TGTGCCAGCAGTGTCTCCAGGGCGGGAACCGGGGAGCTGTTTTTT.

The sample holds one count of this clone. The chain couples TRBV6-6 to TRBJ1-1; no reliable D call. Germline assignment: CDR1 MNHNY and CDR2 SVGAGI (reference sequence). The CDR3 extends over 16 amino acids. Trimming removed 6 bases from V and 1 base from J, with 18 bases in between. CDR3 DNA: TGTGCCAGCAGCCCTATTCGAGACCGAACGAACACTGAAGCTTTCTTT. As protein: CASSPIRDRTNTEAFF.

In this sample, this clone turned up a few times. The V and J genes are TRBV28 and TRBJ1-2, with D possibly matching TRBD1 (6 bases). The CDR3 runs 16 residues. Per germline, CDR1 MDHEN and CDR2 SYDVKM. Trimming pared 4 bases from V and 0 bases from J, leaving 15 bases between. The DNA of the CDR3 is TGTGCCAGCAGTTCGATACGACAGGACTCTAACTATGGCTACACCTTC. Encoded protein: CASSSIRQDSNYGYTF.

The V call is TRBV5-1, the J call TRBJ1-2; D is possibly TRBD1 (5 bases). Between the trimmed V and J ends, which lost 0 bases and 4 bases, there was a span of 10 bases. The germline V gene has CDR1 SGHRS and CDR2 YFSETQ. The CDR3 sequence is 14 residues long. The CDR3 sequence: CASSLGGAAYGYTF. The CDR3 DNA reads as TGCGCCAGCAGCTTGGGGGGCGCTGCCTATGGCTACACCTTC.

A word on this clone: In the same sample, other DNA sequences code for this CDR3. The chain links TRBV9 to TRBJ2-1; 10 nucleotides agree with TRBD2. Germline CDR1 is SGDLS and CDR2 is YYNGEE. V gave up 0 bases and J gave up 0 bases; unmatched junction bases: 3. The CDR3 covers 17 residues. The CDR3 bases are TGTGCCAGCAGCGTAGGGCCTAGCGGGAGCTCCTACAATGAGCAGTTCTTC. Its translation: CASSVGPSGSSYNEQFF.

V usage is TRBV28 and J usage is TRBJ2-7, with 8 nucleotides matching TRBD1. The CDR3 contains 13 residues. V was clipped by 10 bases and J by 6 bases; unmatched bases: 11. Germline-derived CDR1 and CDR2 are MDHEN and SYDVKM. CDR3 sequence reads: CATQRTGPGEQYF. In DNA form, the CDR3 reads TGTGCCACCCAGAGGACAGGGCCGGGCGAGCAGTACTTC. The complete variable domain, with remaining parts taken from reference TRBV28 and TRBJ2-7, reads DVKVTQSSRYLVKRTGEKVFLECVQDMDHENMFWYRQDPGLGLRLIYFSYDVKMKEKGDIPEGYSVSREKKERFSLILESASTNQTSMYLCATQRTGPGEQYFGPGTRLTVT.

The rearrangement joins TRBV6-5 to TRBJ2-7, with TRBD1 matching 9 bases. Germline loops: CDR1 MNHEY, CDR2 SVGAGI. The V gene end was trimmed by 8 bases and the J gene end by 3 bases; junction bases not matched to a gene: 2. CDR3 size: 12 residues. The DNA of the CDR3 is TGTGCCAGCGGGACAGGGATCTACGAGCAGTACTTC. Its translation: CASGTGIYEQYF.

The gene calls are TRBV6-5 and TRBJ2-1; 13 bases match TRBD2. CDR3 length: 14 amino acids. Germline CDR1 is MNHEY and CDR2 is SVGAGI. Trimming removed 2 bases from V and 9 bases from J; junction bases left unmatched: 1. CDR3 bases: TGTGCCAGCAGTTACCGGACTAGCGGGGGTGAGCAGTTCTTC. Protein product: CASSYRTSGGEQFF.

J is TRBJ2-5 and V is TRBV7-2, with 15 bases identical to TRBD2. The CDR3 is 17 residues long. The V gene's germline CDR1 is SGHTA and CDR2 FQGNSA. V trimming: 5 bases; J trimming: 4 bases; junction bases outside the gene matches: 8. CDR3 loop: CASSDGTSGRSGETQYF. DNA of the CDR3: TGTGCCAGCAGCGACGGGACTAGCGGGAGGTCGGGAGAGACCCAGTACTTC.

The genes are TRBV20-1 and TRBJ1-5; D possibly corresponds to TRBD1 (5 bases). The CDR3 consists of 15 residues. V was cut by 3 bases and J by 5 bases, with 17 bases left in between. CDR1 is DFQATT, CDR2 SNEGSKA, per germline (reference sequence). The CDR3 loop reads CSASNIGRADQPQHF. In DNA, the CDR3 is TGCAGTGCTAGTAACATTGGCAGGGCGGATCAGCCCCAGCATTTT.

This chain uses TRBV11-2 with TRBJ2-5, with D possibly called TRBD1 or TRBD2 (5 bases each). CDR1 and CDR2 (germline): SGHAT, FQNNGV. V lost 2 bases and J 2 bases, leaving 15 bases between the germline ends. This CDR3 is 16 amino acids long. The CDR3 DNA sequence: TGTGCCAGCAGCTTATGGAGCCCGGGGCGGCAAGAGACCCAGTACTTC. This translates into CASSLWSPGRQETQYF.

The chain joins TRBV2 to TRBJ1-3; possible D gene TRBD1, 5 bases. CDR1 SNHLY and CDR2 FYNNEI come from the germline V gene. Trimming left V 0 bases short and J 3 bases short, with 12 bases between. The length of the CDR3 is 16 residues. Written as DNA, the CDR3 is TGTGCCAGCAGTGAAGCTGGCAGGGATAGTGGAAACACCATATATTTT. This sequence encodes CASSEAGRDSGNTIYF.

This clone was observed a handful of times. The rearrangement uses TRBV4-1 and TRBJ2-5; 12 nucleotides align to TRBD2. Germline V lookup: CDR1 MGHRA, CDR2 YSYEKL. V lost 4 bases and J lost 4; bases outside the gene matches: 4. The CDR3 sequence is 15 residues long. The CDR3 here is CASSPSGRGRETQYF. The CDR3 DNA reads as TGCGCCAGCAGCCCTAGCGGGAGGGGCCGAGAGACCCAGTACTTC.

This clone was seen only once. The V and J genes are TRBV19 and TRBJ1-1, with D possibly being TRBD1 (5 bases). Germline-derived CDR1 and CDR2 are LNHDA and SQIVND (reference sequence). Trimming cost V 6 bases and J 1 base, with 15 bases left between them. This CDR3 has 15 amino acids. The CDR3 loop reads CASSRAGGGNTEAFF. The CDR3 DNA reads TGTGCCAGTAGCCGCGCGGGGGGTGGGAACACTGAAGCTTTCTTT.